Below, 21 T cell receptor beta chains from the same sample are listed, as sequenced in a study of T-cell reconstitution after alpha-beta-depleted transplantation in children. Unique molecular identifiers were used in preparing the TCRbeta library. Using its own MiXCR run on the PCR reads, TCRdb lists one record per CDR3 protein. The sample yields some 150,000 distinct CDR3 sequences, 8% to 10% seen once. The specimen comprised PBMCs, mostly from graft donor cells, sampled 180 days after TCRalphabeta/CD19-depleted stem cell transplant. These receptors came from a female patient aged 2-9 years who had a stem cell transplant for congenital amegakaryocytic thrombocytopenia, so the T cells may come from the graft donor.

Many counts were recorded for this clonotype. The chain recombines TRBV5-1 with TRBJ2-1; no clear D. CDR3 size: 11 residues. V was shortened by 3 bases and J by 8 bases, with 6 bases between the two germline ends. Germline V gives CDR1 SGHRS, CDR2 YFSETQ. CDR3 loop: CASSSYHEQFF. DNA of the CDR3: TGCGCCAGCAGCTCGTACCATGAGCAGTTCTTC.

This clonotype was found many times. This chain uses TRBV6-1 with TRBJ1-5; TRBD1 aligns across 7 bases. V dropped 2 bases and J dropped 3; count of bases not matched to a gene: 10. CDR1 is MNHNS and CDR2 is SASEGT in the germline V gene. This CDR3 is built from 17 residues. The CDR3 DNA is TGTGCCAGCAGTGAACTTAGGCATACAGGGGTCAATCAGCCCCAGCATTTT. Protein product: CASSELRHTGVNQPQHF.

In this sample, this clonotype turned up many times. The rearrangement links TRBV20-1 to TRBJ2-1; either TRBD1 or TRBD2 may fit D (5 bases each). CDR1 is DFQATT, CDR2 SNEGSKA, per germline (reference sequence). The CDR3 consists of 14 residues. CDR3 in amino acids: CSLTGPTYYNEQFF. The CDR3 nucleotides read TGCAGCCTTACGGGACCGACATACTACAATGAGCAGTTCTTC.

This clonotype was picked up many times. The rearrangement uses TRBV20-1 and TRBJ2-7, with D possibly being TRBD2 (5 bases). The CDR3 contains 12 residues. V was cut by 3 bases and J by 3 bases, with 9 bases left in between. Germline lookup yields CDR1 DFQATT and CDR2 SNEGSKA (reference sequence). The CDR3 is CSARRVYYEQYF. The CDR3 DNA follows: TGCAGTGCTAGGCGGGTCTACTACGAGCAGTACTTC.

The sample holds many counts of this clonotype. The chain uses TRBV20-1 and TRBJ2-1, with 7 nucleotides matching TRBD1. Germline-derived CDR1 and CDR2 are DFQATT and SNEGSKA (reference sequence). V lost 1 base, J lost 2 bases, and 2 bases stayed unmatched. This CDR3 is built from 14 residues. The DNA for the CDR3 is TGCAGTGCTAGAGGGGACAGTCCCTACAATGAGCAGTTCTTC. This sequence encodes CSARGDSPYNEQFF.

This clonotype was seen a handful of times. The chain has TRBV12-3 or TRBV12-4 and TRBJ1-6, with a tentative D call TRBD1 (6 bases). V was clipped by 4 bases and J by 0 bases, with 13 bases between them. The CDR3 is 17 amino acids. The CDR3 spells CASSSPRGSSYNSPLHF. The CDR3 DNA reads as TGTGCCAGCAGTTCCCCCAGGGGTAGCTCCTATAATTCACCCCTCCACTTT.

In this sample, this clonotype turned up a few times. The genes are TRBV5-1 and TRBJ2-2; D gene uncertain. This CDR3 is built from 12 residues. V lost 7 bases, J lost 1 base, and 5 bases lay in between. Germline assignment: CDR1 SGHRS and CDR2 YFSETQ. The CDR3 sequence is CASAGNTGELFF. CDR3 sequence (DNA): TGCGCCAGCGCAGGGAACACCGGGGAGCTGTTTTTT.

This clonotype was counted many times. This CDR3 reads CASSDIRGPMTQYF. The CDR3 region has the DNA TGTGCCAGCAGTGACATCAGGGGGCCTATGACCCAGTACTTC. The chain has TRBV28 and TRBJ2-5; TRBD1 aligns across 8 bases. The CDR3 is made up of 14 amino acids. J was trimmed by 7 bases and V by 5 bases; bases with no gene match: 9. The germline CDR1 and CDR2 sequences are MDHEN and SYDVKM.

V gene TRBV28 combines with J gene TRBJ2-7; 8 bases are a match to TRBD2. This CDR3 is 15 amino acids long. V lost 6 bases to trimming and J lost 0 bases; unmatched junction nucleotides: 7. The germline V gene encodes CDR1 MDHEN and CDR2 SYDVKM. In DNA, the CDR3 is TGTGCCAGCAGACGGAGCGGGGGCCTCTCCTACGAGCAGTACTTC. Encoded protein: CASRRSGGLSYEQYF.

This clonotype was found many times. CDR3 DNA sequence: TGTGCCAGCAGGAGGTATTTTAGTCAGCCCCAGCATTTT. Protein: CASRRYFSQPQHF. This chain uses TRBV12-3 or TRBV12-4 with TRBJ1-5; no firm D call. V shed 6 bases and J shed 6 bases, with 12 bases lying between them. The CDR3 has 13 amino acids.

This clonotype was recorded many times. V is TRBV28 and J is TRBJ2-1, with D perhaps TRBD1 (6 bases). This CDR3 has 16 residues. CDR1 and CDR2 from the germline V gene are MDHEN and SYDVKM. V was clipped by 2 bases and J by 4 bases, with 15 bases between them. The CDR3 protein is CASSLAGANLYNEQFF. The CDR3 DNA follows: TGTGCCAGCAGTTTAGCAGGGGCTAACTTATACAATGAGCAGTTCTTC.

The V call is TRBV28, the J call TRBJ2-2; no clear D. Deletions cut 0 bases from V and 2 bases from J, with 7 bases between. Germline CDR1 is MDHEN and CDR2 is SYDVKM. The CDR3 contains 15 residues. The CDR3 DNA sequence: TGTGCCAGCAGTTTATGGGGGATAAACACCGGGGAGCTGTTTTTT. It codes for CASSLWGINTGELFF.

The rearrangement joins TRBV20-1 to TRBJ2-7; D is unclear. The CDR3 is 18 amino acids. V lost 1 base to trimming and J lost 1 base, with 23 bases between them. CDR1 and CDR2 (germline): DFQATT, SNEGSKA (reference sequence). The CDR3 loop reads CSARGQWSELMGSYEQYF. CDR3 DNA sequence: TGCAGTGCTAGAGGCCAGTGGTCTGAGTTAATGGGATCCTACGAGCAGTACTTC.

This clonotype was counted ten times or more. J is TRBJ1-1 and V is TRBV28; D not certain. CDR3 length: 14 residues. Trimming left V 5 bases short and J 3 bases short, with 13 bases between. Germline CDR1 is MDHEN and CDR2 is SYDVKM. CDR3 nucleotide sequence: TGTGCCAGCAGTCCCACTTCAATAGACACTGAAGCTTTCTTT. As protein: CASSPTSIDTEAFF.

This clonotype was counted only a few times. CDR3 nucleotide sequence: TGTGCCAGCAGCCAAGGGACAGGCACCAATTCACCCCTCCACTTT. It yields the protein CASSQGTGTNSPLHF. This chain uses TRBV12-3 or TRBV12-4 with TRBJ1-6; TRBD1 matches at 8 bases. After removal of 6 bases from V and 7 bases from J, the junction contained 8 bases not matched to a gene. The length of the CDR3 is 15 residues.

As to this clonotype: This could be a read error, since a much larger clone is one nucleotide away. The rearrangement uses TRBV12-3 or TRBV12-4 and TRBJ1-6, with D possibly being TRBD1 (5 bases). This CDR3 has 15 amino acids. CDR3 protein: CASRLGLSYNSPLHF. The CDR3, as DNA: TGTGCCAGCCGTTTGGGGCTCTCCTATAATTCACCCCTCCACTTT.

The CDR3 sequence: CATRLGGLASNEQFF. The DNA of the CDR3 is TGTGCCACCCGGCTCGGGGGACTAGCTTCTAACGAGCAGTTCTTC. This rearrangement joins TRBV10-3 to TRBJ2-1; 9 nucleotides agree with TRBD2. CDR3 size: 15 residues. V dropped 10 bases and J dropped 10; count of bases not matched to a gene: 17. Germline V gene data show CDR1 as ENHRY and CDR2 as SYGVKD.

This chain joins TRBV20-1 and TRBJ1-3; perhaps TRBD1 as D (5 bases). The V gene's germline CDR1 is DFQATT and CDR2 SNEGSKA (reference sequence). There are 16 residues in the CDR3. Between the trimmed V and J ends, which lost 0 bases and 2 bases, there was a span of 14 bases. CDR3 sequence (DNA): TGCAGTGCTAGAGAGGAGGGGCTTCTACCTGGAAACACCATATATTTT. It translates to CSAREEGLLPGNTIYF.

This clonotype was counted many times. The rearrangement joins TRBV11-2 to TRBJ2-1; no reliable D call. From germline, CDR1 is SGHAT and CDR2 FQNNGV. The CDR3 contains 14 residues. Trimming removed 1 base from V and 5 bases from J, with 9 bases in between. CDR3 bases: TGTGCCAGCAGCTTAGTTAGCAGCGACAATGAGCAGTTCTTC. Amino acid sequence: CASSLVSSDNEQFF. Full variable domain (outside the CDR3, taken from reference TRBV11-2 and TRBJ2-1): EAGVAQSPRYKIIEKRQSVAFWCNPISGHATLYWYQQILGQGPKLLIQFQNNGVVDDSQLPKDRFSAERLKGVDSTLKIQPAKLEDSAVYLCASSLVSSDNEQFFGPGTRLTVL.

This clonotype has ten or more counts. The chain combines TRBV29-1 with TRBJ2-6; D is unresolved. Trimming stripped 0 bases from V and 8 bases from J, with 14 bases between. CDR3 size: 15 residues. Germline V gene data show CDR1 as SQVTM and CDR2 as ANQGSEA. The CDR3 DNA is TGCAGCGTTGAAGATTTGGGAAAACCGACCAACGTCCTGACTTTC. This gives the protein CSVEDLGKPTNVLTF.

The V call is TRBV2, the J call TRBJ1-3, with unresolved D. Germline values: CDR1 SNHLY, CDR2 FYNNEI. With 6 bases removed from V and 4 bases from J, the gap between germline ends came to 16 bases. CDR3 length equals 15 residues. CDR3 loop: CASRRRVTAGNTIYF. CDR3 nucleotides: TGTGCCAGCAGGCGCCGCGTAACGGCAGGAAACACCATATATTTT. The full variable domain, with the rest looked up from reference TRBV2 and TRBJ1-3, is EPEVTQTPSHQVTQMGQEVILRCVPISNHLYFYWYRQILGQKVEFLVSFYNNEISEKSEIFDDQFSVERPDGSNFTLKIRSTKLEDSAMYFCASRRRVTAGNTIYFGEGSWLTVV.